Detailed here is one T cell receptor beta chain. The record originates from a study of control samples from healthy donors and cancer patients. Libraries were prepared by immunoSEQ multiplex PCR; TCRdb keeps only in-frame clonotypes and omits some of them. The data hold 95,000 to 150,000 clones, with around 92% observed a single time. This TCR was recovered from a man aged 45-65 years in good health. Sequencing was carried out using blood.

The CDR3 sequence is CAWGGRWVSGELFF. The DNA of the CDR3 is TGTGCCTGGGGGGGACGGTGGGTATCCGGGGAGCTGTTTTTT. This chain connects TRBV30 to TRBJ2-2; tentatively, D is TRBD1 or TRBD2 (5 bases each). The CDR3 loop spans 14 amino acids. The germline V gene has CDR1 GTSNPN and CDR2 SVGIG (reference sequence). Trimming shortened V by 5 bases and J by 6 bases, and 16 bases separated the two germline ends.